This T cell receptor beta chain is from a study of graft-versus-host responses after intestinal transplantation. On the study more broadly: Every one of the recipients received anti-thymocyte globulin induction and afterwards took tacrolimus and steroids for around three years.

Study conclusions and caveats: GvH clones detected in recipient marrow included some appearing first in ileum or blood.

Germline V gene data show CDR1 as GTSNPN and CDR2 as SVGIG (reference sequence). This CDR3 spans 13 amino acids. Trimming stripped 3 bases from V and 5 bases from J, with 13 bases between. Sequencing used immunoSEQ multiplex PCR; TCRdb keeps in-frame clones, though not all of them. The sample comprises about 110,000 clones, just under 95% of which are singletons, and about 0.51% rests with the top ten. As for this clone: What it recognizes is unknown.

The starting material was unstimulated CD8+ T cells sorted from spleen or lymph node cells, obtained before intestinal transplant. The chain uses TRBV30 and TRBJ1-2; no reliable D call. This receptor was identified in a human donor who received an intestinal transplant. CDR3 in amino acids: CAWRVTVWYGYTF. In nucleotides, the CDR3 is TGTGCCTGGAGAGTCACGGTGTGGTATGGCTACACCTTC.